This T cell receptor beta chain was obtained from a study of spatial heterogeneity in lung cancer. One entry per CDR3 protein, called by TCRdb with MiXCR from the 5' RACE reads. This table has 20,000 to 30,000 distinct CDR3 sequences, around 6% appearing once. Trimming pared 5 bases from V and 2 bases from J, leaving 10 bases between. CDR1 is SGHTA and CDR2 is FQGNSA in the germline V gene. This CDR3 comprises 13 residues. As to time point: blood at routine non-recurrence follow-up after resection. The study sequenced unsorted whole RNA from tumor, nontumor lung or frozen PBMC. This clonotype has only a few counts.

The source of this sequence is a male donor with early-stage non-small cell lung cancer. The input for sequencing was PBMCs, taken at follow-up. V is TRBV7-2 and J is TRBJ2-7; no firm D call. For the CDR3, the DNA is TGTGCCAGCAGCCGCCGACGAGCCTACGAGCAGTACTTC. Protein product: CASSRRRAYEQYF. Combining the CDR3 with reference TRBV7-2 and TRBJ2-7 gives the whole variable domain GAGVSQSPSNKVTEKGKDVELRCDPISGHTALYWYRQSLGQGLEFLIYFQGNSAPDKSGLPSDRFSAERTGGSVSTLTIQRTQQEDSAVYLCASSRRRAYEQYFGPGTRLTVT.